The 20 T cell receptor beta chains presented below share a single source sample, sequenced in a study of long-term antiretroviral therapy in people with HIV. Survey-level resolution applied to immunoSEQ assay v3.0. The repertoire was sequenced with immunoSEQ multiplex PCR; TCRdb's copy has only in-frame clones and lacks some. This sample has about 21,000 clones, with about 86% found just once. Sequenced material: unsorted PBMCs, taken 1.3 years after starting antiretroviral therapy. Receptors were obtained from a man aged 60 to 69 with HIV.

The V call is TRBV19, the J call TRBJ2-7; 7 positions agree with TRBD1. CDR1 and CDR2 from the germline V gene are LNHDA and SQIVND (reference sequence). J gave up 2 bases and V 5 bases, and 6 bases lay outside the gene matches. The length of the CDR3 is 14 residues. CDR3 in amino acids: CASSRTGGAYEQYF. The CDR3 DNA is TGTGCCAGTAGTCGGACAGGTGGTGCCTACGAGCAGTACTTC.

This chain links TRBV9 with TRBJ2-2; D possibly corresponds to TRBD1 (6 bases). Germline lookup yields CDR1 SGDLS and CDR2 YYNGEE. The CDR3 extends over 15 amino acids. The V and J ends lost 0 bases and 7 bases respectively, with 13 bases between them. The CDR3 DNA reads as TGTGCCAGCAGCGTAGTGGCCAGGGGAGACGGGGAGCTGTTTTTT. Encoded protein: CASSVVARGDGELFF.

The CDR3 DNA reads as TGCGCCAGCAGCCAAGAGGGGGGGAAGCGGAGCTCCTACAATGAGCAGTTCTTC. Translating gives CASSQEGGKRSSYNEQFF. The genes are TRBV4-1 and TRBJ2-1; 7 bases map to TRBD2. In germline, CDR1 is MGHRA, CDR2 YSYEKL. The ends lost 0 bases at V and 0 bases at J; junction bases unmatched: 8. This CDR3 has 18 residues.

A remark on this clone: In the same sample, other DNA sequences code for this CDR3. CDR3 sequence reads: CSVGQGARSGANVLTF. CDR3 sequence (DNA): TGCAGCGTTGGGCAGGGCGCCCGCTCTGGGGCCAACGTCCTGACTTTC. The V and J genes are TRBV29-1 and TRBJ2-6; the D gene is possibly TRBD1 (5 bases). The CDR3 spans 16 residues. Germline V gene lookup returns CDR1 SQVTM and CDR2 ANQGSEA. V lost 4 bases to trimming and J lost 0 bases, with 13 bases between them.

This chain joins TRBV27 and TRBJ2-7; a possible D gene is TRBD1 (6 bases). CDR1 and CDR2 from the germline V gene are MNHEY and SMNVEV (reference sequence). The CDR3 consists of 14 residues. Trimming shortened V by 5 bases and J by 3 bases, and 14 bases separated the two germline ends. CDR3 sequence: CASSEGTNFYEQYF. CDR3 DNA sequence: TGTGCCAGCAGTGAAGGGACAAACTTCTACGAGCAGTACTTC.

This chain links TRBV7-9 with TRBJ2-3; the D is unclear. This CDR3 spans 17 amino acids. Trimming took off 1 base at V and 2 bases at J, with 16 bases between the two ends. Germline V gene data show CDR1 as SEHNR and CDR2 as FQNEAQ (reference sequence). The CDR3, as DNA: TGTGCCAGCAGCTTAGAAGTTGCGGCACTAACCACAGATACGCAGTATTTT. Amino acids: CASSLEVAALTTDTQYF.

The chain has TRBV5-1 and TRBJ1-1; TRBD1 is a possible D gene (5 bases). Trimming removed 8 bases at V and 3 bases at J, with 14 bases between. The CDR3 covers 13 residues. Germline V gene data show CDR1 as SGHRS and CDR2 as YFSETQ. The CDR3 DNA is TGCGCCAGTAGGGTGGGGCGGGACACTGAAGCTTTCTTT. Protein: CASRVGRDTEAFF.

The CDR3 reads CASSSLAGVSNEQFF. CDR3 sequence (DNA): TGCGCCAGCAGCTCCCTAGCGGGAGTATCCAATGAGCAGTTCTTC. V gene TRBV5-1 combines with J gene TRBJ2-1; TRBD2 aligns across 10 bases. Germline V CDR1 and CDR2: SGHRS, YFSETQ. The CDR3 is 15 amino acids. The V gene end was trimmed by 3 bases and the J gene end by 6 bases; junction bases not matched to a gene: 6. The entire variable domain, with the rest obtained from reference TRBV5-1 and TRBJ2-1, is as follows: KAGVTQTPRYLIKTRGQQVTLSCSPISGHRSVSWYQQTPGQGLQFLFEYFSETQRNKGNFPGRFSGRQFSNSRSEMNVSTLELGDSALYLCASSSLAGVSNEQFFGPGTRLTVL.

The J gene is TRBJ2-5, the V gene TRBV5-1, with no clear D. From germline, CDR1 is SGHRS and CDR2 YFSETQ. V was clipped by 0 bases and J by 5 bases, with 11 bases between them. CDR3 length: 14 amino acids. In DNA form, the CDR3 reads TGCGCCAGCAGCTTGGAAAGGGTACCGGAGACCCAGTACTTC. As protein: CASSLERVPETQYF.

The V and J genes are TRBV18 and TRBJ2-7; TRBD1 agrees at 7 bases. J lost 2 bases, V lost 4 bases, and 8 bases had no gene match. Germline lookup yields CDR1 KGHSH and CDR2 LQKENI. This CDR3 is built from 15 residues. CDR3 protein: CASSRNRDRTYEQYF. DNA of the CDR3: TGTGCCAGCTCACGAAACCGGGACAGAACCTACGAGCAGTACTTC.

J is TRBJ2-2 and V is TRBV5-1; no clear D. The V end was cut by 5 bases, the J end by 6 bases, with 5 bases between. Germline loops: CDR1 SGHRS, CDR2 YFSETQ. There are 11 residues in the CDR3. The CDR3 sequence: CASSFAGELFF. CDR3 coding DNA: TGCGCCAGCAGTTTTGCCGGGGAGCTGTTTTTT.

The chain recombines TRBV9 with TRBJ2-2, with 9 bases identical to TRBD1. The CDR3 contains 15 residues. The germline gives CDR1 SGDLS, CDR2 YYNGEE. The V segment lost 4 bases and the J segment 6 bases; nucleotides outside the gene matches: 7. The CDR3 is CASSPRTGDPGELFF. The CDR3, as DNA: TGTGCCAGCAGCCCCCGGACAGGGGATCCCGGGGAGCTGTTTTTT.

The J gene is TRBJ2-2, the V gene TRBV6-6, with D possibly matching TRBD2 (5 bases). Germline V gene sequence: CDR1 MNHNY, CDR2 SVGAGI (reference sequence). The V and J ends lost 11 bases and 2 bases respectively, with 12 bases between them. The CDR3 loop spans 13 amino acids. Written as DNA, the CDR3 is TGTGCCTCGGGATTCCTTAACACCGGGGAGCTGTTTTTT. It encodes CASGFLNTGELFF.

The chain uses TRBV29-1 and TRBJ2-2; possibly TRBD2 for D (5 bases). Trimming removed 4 bases at V and 0 bases at J, with 9 bases between. The CDR3 has 14 residues. Germline CDR1 and CDR2: SQVTM and ANQGSEA. The CDR3 sequence is CSVAGYANTGELFF. The CDR3 bases are TGCAGCGTTGCGGGGTACGCGAACACCGGGGAGCTGTTTTTT.

Here the CDR3 reads CATSGSYNEQFF. CDR3 in DNA: TGTGCCACCTCGGGATCGTACAATGAGCAGTTCTTC. The genes are TRBV27 and TRBJ2-1; perhaps TRBD2 as D (5 bases). The V end was cut by 10 bases, the J end by 4 bases, with 11 bases between. Per the germline V gene, CDR1 is MNHEY and CDR2 is SMNVEV (reference sequence). The CDR3 runs to 12 residues.

The rearrangement links TRBV6-6 to TRBJ1-2; D ambiguous. The germline gives CDR1 MNHNY, CDR2 SVGAGI (reference sequence). V was cut by 4 bases and J by 5 bases, with 20 bases left in between. The CDR3 has 16 residues. The DNA of the CDR3 is TGTGCCAGCAGTTCATATTCAGTAGGGCCCAATTATGGCTACACCTTC. Amino acid sequence: CASSSYSVGPNYGYTF.

This sequence joins TRBV5-4 and TRBJ2-3, with D tentatively TRBD2 (5 bases). The CDR3 loop spans 15 amino acids. Trimming shortened V by 0 bases and J by 2 bases, and 10 bases separated the two germline ends. Germline assignment: CDR1 SGHNT and CDR2 YYREEE (reference sequence). CDR3 in DNA: TGTGCCAGCAGCTTGGCAGCGGAGCCCACAGATACGCAGTATTTT. It encodes CASSLAAEPTDTQYF.

V and J are TRBV5-1 and TRBJ1-4; 7 bases agree with TRBD1. Germline assignment: CDR1 SGHRS and CDR2 YFSETQ. The CDR3 totals 12 residues. The V segment lost 7 bases and the J segment 4 bases; nucleotides outside the gene matches: 1. The CDR3 region has the DNA TGCGCCAGCCGGGACAGTAATGAAAAACTGTTTTTT. This encodes CASRDSNEKLFF. Full variable domain (outside the CDR3, taken from reference TRBV5-1 and TRBJ1-4): KAGVTQTPRYLIKTRGQQVTLSCSPISGHRSVSWYQQTPGQGLQFLFEYFSETQRNKGNFPGRFSGRQFSNSRSEMNVSTLELGDSALYLCASRDSNEKLFFGSGTQLSVL.

V and J are TRBV10-2 and TRBJ1-1; 11 bases fit TRBD1. The CDR3 extends over 15 amino acids. Germline-derived CDR1 and CDR2 are WSHSY and SAAADI. Unmatched junction bases numbered 6, after V lost 6 bases and J lost 3 bases. The CDR3 reads CASRKGTGGDTEAFF. The CDR3 coding sequence is TGCGCCAGCAGGAAGGGGACAGGGGGAGACACTGAAGCTTTCTTT.

The V gene is TRBV29-1, the J gene TRBJ2-7; D not resolved. The germline CDR1 and CDR2 sequences are SQVTM and ANQGSEA. Trimming took 2 bases from V and 2 from J, leaving 7 bases between them. The CDR3 extends over 12 amino acids. The CDR3 loop is CSVELQTYEQYF. As DNA, the CDR3 is TGCAGCGTTGAATTACAGACCTACGAGCAGTACTTC.